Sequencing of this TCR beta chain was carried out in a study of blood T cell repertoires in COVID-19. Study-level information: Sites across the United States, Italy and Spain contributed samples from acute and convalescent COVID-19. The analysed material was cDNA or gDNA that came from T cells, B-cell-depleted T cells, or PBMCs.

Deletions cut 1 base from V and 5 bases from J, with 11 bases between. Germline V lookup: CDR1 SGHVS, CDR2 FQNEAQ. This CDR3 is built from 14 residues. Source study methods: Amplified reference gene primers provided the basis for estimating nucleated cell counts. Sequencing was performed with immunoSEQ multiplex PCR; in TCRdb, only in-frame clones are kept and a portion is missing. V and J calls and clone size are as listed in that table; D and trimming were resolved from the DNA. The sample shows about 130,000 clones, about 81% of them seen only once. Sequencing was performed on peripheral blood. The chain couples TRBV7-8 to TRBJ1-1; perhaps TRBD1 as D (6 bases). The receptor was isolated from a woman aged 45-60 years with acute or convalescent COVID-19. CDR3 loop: CASSLGGRGTEAFF. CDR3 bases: TGTGCCAGCAGCTTAGGGGGGCGCGGGACTGAAGCTTTCTTT.